In this sample, the clone carrying this TCR beta chain turned up many times. Its antigen is not known. This record comes from a study of regulatory T cells in long-lasting Graves disease. Notes on the study in general: Persistent patients shared more public clonotypes (approximately 2,900) than new patients (more than 900).

This CDR3 is built from 15 residues. Germline V gene lookup returns CDR1 MNHNS and CDR2 SASEGT. With 3 bases removed from V and 5 bases from J, the gap between germline ends came to 13 bases. To make TCR beta libraries, researchers used iRepertoire HTBI primers and Arm-PCR of CDR3 regions. One entry per CDR3 protein, called by TCRdb with MiXCR from the multiplex PCR reads. Found here are some 500,000 distinct CDR3 sequences, 13% of them singletons; the top ten hold roughly 10%. Time point here: newly diagnosed GD, antithyroid drugs for less than 3 months. Extracted PBMC RNA gave rise to the TCR library. The sample also formed part of further work on T cells in Graves' hyperthyroidism and ophthalmopathy.

The material was peripheral blood mononuclear cells (PBMCs), obtained at new diagnosis, from a patient treated with antithyroid drugs. The chain uses TRBV6-1 and TRBJ2-2; D ambiguous. The receptor was derived from a man aged 25 to 45 with Graves disease. CDR3 in amino acids: CASSDTTERTGELFF. In nucleotides, the CDR3 is TGTGCCAGCAGTGATACGACGGAGAGGACCGGGGAGCTGTTTTTT.